What follows are 26 T cell receptor beta chains derived from one specimen sequenced in a study of T cells after yellow fever vaccination (dated by TCRdb to about 2019). Library generation was performed with 5' RACE. Sequencing took place on an Illumina NovaSeq 6000. TCRdb ran its own pipeline on the public reads, namely fastp trimming at Q25 and MiXCR clone calling, and kept in-frame beta chains. Every CDR3 protein is listed once, alongside the most common genes and DNA of its rows. The sample includes some 300,000 distinct CDR3 sequences, with around 11% observed a single time. Jointly, the top ten make up roughly 3% of the sample. What this sample's treatment or condition label stands for: live attenuated yellow fever vaccine strain. This sample comprised CD4+ T cells sorted from PBMCs, obtained 45 days after the yellow fever booster vaccination. Every receptor here comes from a man between 18 and 29 years old who received the YFV17D yellow fever vaccine.

This clonotype was observed at least ten times. The chain is built from TRBV30 and TRBJ2-5; D not certain. Germline V lookup: CDR1 GTSNPN, CDR2 SVGIG (reference sequence). The CDR3 contains 12 residues. V lost 0 bases, J lost 7 bases, and 9 bases lay in between. The CDR3 DNA reads TGTGCCTGGAGTGTACTGGGCGGGACCCAGTACTTC. Its translation is CAWSVLGGTQYF.

The chain links TRBV24-1 to TRBJ2-5, with 11 positions matching TRBD2. The germline CDR1 and CDR2 sequences are KGHDR and SFDVKD. V shed 4 bases and J 5 bases; nucleotides not matched to a gene: 5. The CDR3 covers 15 residues. Here the CDR3 reads CATSDPRTSGETQYF. The CDR3 DNA reads TGTGCCACCAGTGACCCCCGGACTAGCGGGGAGACCCAGTACTTC.

The genes are TRBV19 and TRBJ1-5, with D uncertain. The CDR3 is 15 amino acids. Germline CDR1 reads LNHDA; CDR2 reads SQIVND (reference sequence). V was clipped by 6 bases and J by 3 bases, with 15 bases between them. This CDR3 is CASSPLGMDNQPQHF. The CDR3 bases are TGTGCCAGTAGCCCCCTAGGGATGGACAATCAGCCCCAGCATTTT.

This clonotype has a count of ten or more. The V gene is TRBV5-5, the J gene TRBJ2-3, with D unclear. The CDR3 has 14 amino acids. Germline V lookup: CDR1 SGHKS, CDR2 YYEKEE (reference sequence). Deletions cut 4 bases from V and 1 base from J, with 10 bases between. The CDR3 nucleotides read TGTGCCAGCAGCCTCCTAGTACGCACAGATACGCAGTATTTT. Its protein product is CASSLLVRTDTQYF.

In this sample, this clonotype turned up a few times. The rearrangement joins TRBV6-2 or TRBV6-3 to TRBJ2-1; no reliable D call. V lost 6 bases to trimming and J lost 5 bases, with 8 bases between them. This CDR3 has 12 amino acids. CDR1 MNHEY and CDR2 SVGEGT come from the germline V gene. The CDR3 sequence: CASSPSNNEQFF. CDR3 bases: TGTGCCAGCAGCCCGTCAAACAATGAGCAGTTCTTC.

This clonotype turned up a few times. The chain is built from TRBV11-3 and TRBJ2-2, with D perhaps matching TRBD2 (6 bases). This CDR3 region has 14 residues. V lost 5 bases, J lost 4 bases, and 11 bases lay in between. CDR1 is SGHNT, CDR2 YENEEA, per germline. CDR3 amino acids: CASSLGLPTGELFF. The CDR3, as DNA: TGTGCCAGCAGCCTGGGACTTCCCACCGGGGAGCTGTTTTTT. Together with reference TRBV11-3 and TRBJ2-2, the CDR3 gives the full variable domain: EAGVVQSPRYKIIEKKQPVAFWCNPISGHNTLYWYLQNLGQGPELLIRYENEEAVDDSQLPKDRFSAERLKGVDSTLKIQPAELGDSAVYLCASSLGLPTGELFFGEGSRLTVL.

The V and J genes are TRBV11-2 and TRBJ2-3; TRBD1 is a possible D gene (6 bases). Germline V gene sequence: CDR1 SGHAT, CDR2 FQNNGV. Trimming removed 3 bases from V and 3 bases from J, with 19 bases in between. This CDR3 comprises 17 residues. The CDR3 loop reads CASSFNRVGARTDTQYF. CDR3 nucleotides: TGTGCCAGCAGCTTCAACAGGGTAGGGGCAAGGACAGATACGCAGTATTTT.

The sample holds many counts of this clonotype. This chain connects TRBV7-2 to TRBJ2-6, with D unresolved. The V gene lost 6 bases and the J gene lost 4 bases, with 16 bases spanning the gap. Germline-derived CDR1 and CDR2 are SGHTA and FQGNSA. This CDR3 is 16 amino acids long. CDR3 DNA: TGTGCCAGCAGAGGGTATCTAGGGAACGGGGCCAACGTCCTGACTTTC. The encoded protein is CASRGYLGNGANVLTF.

This clonotype was seen a few times. The chain joins TRBV20-1 to TRBJ1-4; no reliable D call. This CDR3 region has 12 residues. Looked up from germline, CDR1 is DFQATT and CDR2 is SNEGSKA (reference sequence). V was shortened by 6 bases and J by 7 bases, with 12 bases between the two germline ends. CDR3 in amino acids: CSALVGVEKLFF. CDR3 bases: TGCAGTGCATTGGTGGGTGTTGAAAAACTGTTTTTT.

The rearrangement joins TRBV7-2 to TRBJ2-1; D is undetermined. Between the trimmed V and J ends, which lost 5 bases and 9 bases, there was a span of 8 bases. This CDR3 has 11 amino acids. The germline V gene encodes CDR1 SGHTA and CDR2 FQGNSA. The CDR3: CASSLRTEQFF. CDR3 nucleotide sequence: TGTGCCAGCAGCCTGCGGACTGAGCAGTTCTTC.

The chain combines TRBV18 with TRBJ1-1; 8 bases are a match to TRBD1. Germline V lookup: CDR1 KGHSH, CDR2 LQKENI. Trimming removed 4 bases from V and 5 bases from J; junction bases left unmatched: 6. This CDR3 is built from 14 residues. For the CDR3, the DNA is TGTGCCAGCTCACTGGACAGGGACGGTACTGAAGCTTTCTTT. It codes for CASSLDRDGTEAFF.

The CDR3 DNA reads TGTGCCAGCAGCCCTGGTGGGGGGGCTAGCTCCTACGAGCAGTACTTC. Protein: CASSPGGGASSYEQYF. The V call is TRBV7-2, the J call TRBJ2-7, with TRBD2 as a possible D gene (7 bases). Germline V gene sequence: CDR1 SGHTA, CDR2 FQGNSA. V dropped 5 bases and J dropped 0 bases, with 17 bases sitting between them. The CDR3 spans 16 residues.

This clonotype was seen only a few times. J is TRBJ1-5 and V is TRBV12-3 or TRBV12-4, with 8 bases identical to TRBD1. This CDR3 comprises 14 residues. Unmatched junction bases numbered 7, after V lost 6 bases and J lost 6 bases. CDR3 DNA sequence: TGTGCCAGCAGCCGCCGGACAGGGTTTCAGCCCCAGCATTTT. Encoded protein: CASSRRTGFQPQHF.

V gene TRBV7-2 combines with J gene TRBJ2-3; 7 bases map to TRBD1. CDR3 length: 15 residues. After removal of 6 bases from V and 3 bases from J, the junction contained 9 bases not matched to a gene. Germline V gene data show CDR1 as SGHTA and CDR2 as FQGNSA. The CDR3 nucleotides are TGTGCCAGCAGACAACAGGGGTTAGAGACAGATACGCAGTATTTT. It codes for CASRQQGLETDTQYF.

In this sample, this clonotype turned up a few times. The chain recombines TRBV20-1 with TRBJ1-3; D is undetermined. CDR3 length: 14 residues. Trimming removed 3 bases from V and 0 bases from J, with 9 bases in between. Per germline, CDR1 DFQATT and CDR2 SNEGSKA (reference sequence). CDR3 in DNA: TGCAGTGCTAGCTTGGAAGGCTCTGGAAACACCATATATTTT. It translates to CSASLEGSGNTIYF.

This clonotype was counted a few times. The gene calls are TRBV7-2 and TRBJ1-4, with D perhaps matching TRBD1 (5 bases). The germline V and J ends were trimmed by 5 bases and 0 bases, with 13 bases remaining between them. The CDR3 length is 16 residues. CDR1 and CDR2 (germline): SGHTA, FQGNSA. CDR3 sequence (DNA): TGTGCCAGCAGCCCCGGGGGGACTGCAACTAATGAAAAACTGTTTTTT. Its protein product is CASSPGGTATNEKLFF.

V usage is TRBV5-8 and J usage is TRBJ2-1; TRBD1 agrees at 8 bases. The V gene's germline CDR1 is SGHTS and CDR2 YDEGEE. The CDR3 contains 15 residues. Germline trimming cut 2 bases from V and 1 base from J; bases unmatched to any gene: 2. CDR3 DNA: TGTGCCAGCAGCTTTAGGGACAGGTCCTACAATGAGCAGTTCTTC. Translating it yields CASSFRDRSYNEQFF. Variable domain in full (rest from reference TRBV5-8 and TRBJ2-1): EAGVTQSPTHLIKTRGQQATLRCSPISGHTSVYWYQQALGLGLQFLLWYDEGEERNRGNFPPRFSGRQFPNYSSELNVNALELEDSALYLCASSFRDRSYNEQFFGPGTRLTVL.

This clonotype was observed a few times. CDR3 nucleotide sequence: TGTGCCAGCTCACCATCCGGGACGTCAGAGACCCAGTACTTC. Protein: CASSPSGTSETQYF. The rearrangement uses TRBV18 and TRBJ2-5; TRBD1 or TRBD2 may be the D gene (5 bases each). The CDR3 is 14 residues long. Germline V gives CDR1 KGHSH, CDR2 LQKENI. V lost 2 bases, J lost 4 bases, and 11 bases lay in between.

In this sample, this clonotype turned up many times. V and J are TRBV5-1 and TRBJ2-7, with TRBD1 as a possible D gene (5 bases). V dropped 2 bases and J dropped 3 bases, with 9 bases sitting between them. CDR1 and CDR2 (germline): SGHRS, YFSETQ. The CDR3 runs to 13 residues. Written as DNA, the CDR3 is TGCGCCAGCAGCTTTCTCGACAGCTACGAGCAGTACGTC. Translating gives CASSFLDSYEQYV.

This clonotype was seen a handful of times. The chain links TRBV5-1 to TRBJ2-1, with 11 positions matching TRBD2. This CDR3 region has 19 residues. J gave up 8 bases and V 2 bases, and 18 bases lay outside the gene matches. Per germline, CDR1 SGHRS and CDR2 YFSETQ. For the CDR3, the DNA is TGCGCCAGCAGCTTTTTTCTAGCGGGGGGCCCACCCCCTTCCGATGAGCAGTTCTTC. Its protein is CASSFFLAGGPPPSDEQFF.

Only a few counts were recorded for this clonotype. V and J are TRBV7-8 and TRBJ1-1; 7 positions match TRBD1. The CDR3 covers 15 residues. Germline loops: CDR1 SGHVS, CDR2 FQNEAQ. The ends lost 5 bases at V and 5 bases at J; junction bases unmatched: 11. CDR3 bases: TGTGCCAGCAGCGTAAACAGGGGTGGTCTTACTGAAGCTTTCTTT. This translates into CASSVNRGGLTEAFF.

In its sample, this clonotype was seen a few times. This chain joins TRBV12-3 or TRBV12-4 and TRBJ1-5; D is undetermined. V dropped 6 bases and J dropped 10 bases, with 13 bases sitting between them. The CDR3 sequence is 12 residues long. CDR3 bases: TGTGCCAGCAGCTCCATAAATGGCCCCCAGCATTTT. The encoded protein is CASSSINGPQHF.

This clonotype was detected a few times. The rearrangement links TRBV30 to TRBJ2-3; either TRBD1 or TRBD2 may fit D (6 bases each). V was cut by 7 bases and J by 4 bases, with 24 bases left in between. The germline gives CDR1 GTSNPN, CDR2 SVGIG (reference sequence). This CDR3 spans 16 amino acids. The CDR3 protein is CALTRALGGPADTQYF. The CDR3 bases are TGTGCCTTGACCAGGGCCTTGGGGGGCCCCGCAGATACGCAGTATTTT.

The chain combines TRBV7-6 with TRBJ2-1, with 11 bases lining up with TRBD2. CDR3 length: 17 amino acids. Germline V gene sequence: CDR1 SGHVS, CDR2 FNYEAQ. With 0 bases clipped from V and 7 bases from J, the junction kept 8 bases outside the gene matches. CDR3 DNA sequence: TGTGCCAGCAGCTTAGCGCCGGCTAGCGGGGGGAAGAATGAGCAGTTCTTC. Protein sequence: CASSLAPASGGKNEQFF.

The genes are TRBV7-9 and TRBJ1-1, with 10 nucleotides matching TRBD1. The CDR3 totals 15 residues. Germline-derived CDR1 and CDR2 are SEHNR and FQNEAQ (reference sequence). Trimming removed 5 bases from V and 4 bases from J; junction bases left unmatched: 7. The CDR3 sequence is CASSKTGTGATEAFF. The DNA of the CDR3 is TGTGCCAGCAGCAAGACCGGGACAGGGGCCACTGAAGCTTTCTTT.

The chain uses TRBV19 and TRBJ2-5, with 8 bases matching TRBD1. This CDR3 is built from 14 residues. The germline V gene encodes CDR1 LNHDA and CDR2 SQIVND (reference sequence). With V trimmed by 7 bases and J by 5 bases, 9 bases remained unmatched. DNA of the CDR3: TGTGCCAGTACACAGGGGGTCAGCGGGGAGACCCAGTACTTC. This translates into CASTQGVSGETQYF.